The 22 T cell receptor beta chains below come from one sample, sequenced in a study of T cells in Graves' hyperthyroidism and ophthalmopathy. Template material for amplifying TCR beta CDR3 regions consisted of RNA transcripts. Researchers ran a first-round RT-PCR on the TCR CDR3 using the HTBI primer set. TCRdb re-derived calls from the multiplex PCR reads in MiXCR, one entry per CDR3 protein. The sample holds roughly 570,000 distinct CDR3 sequences; about 45% are singletons and the top ten take roughly 7.7%. The material sequenced was peripheral blood or thyroid tissue (not recorded which). The source of these receptors is a woman aged 18 to 35 with Graves' hyperthyroidism.

Many counts were recorded for this clonotype. V gene TRBV7-9 combines with J gene TRBJ2-7, with no clear D. The V end was cut by 4 bases, the J end by 2 bases, with 15 bases between. Germline V gene data show CDR1 as SEHNR and CDR2 as FQNEAQ (reference sequence). This CDR3 contains 15 residues. For the CDR3, the DNA is TGTGCCAGCAGCTCAATCAGCTTCCCCACCTACGAGCAGTACTTC. As protein: CASSSISFPTYEQYF.

This clonotype was counted ten times or more. The chain joins TRBV5-8 to TRBJ1-2; TRBD1 agrees at 10 bases. Trimming at V came to 5 bases and at J to 5 bases, leaving 3 bases not matched to a gene. The CDR3 runs 13 residues. The germline V gene has CDR1 SGHTS and CDR2 YDEGEE. The CDR3 DNA reads TGTGCCAGCAGTCCGGGACAGGGGTATGGCTACACCTTC. It specifies CASSPGQGYGYTF. The whole variable domain, filled in from reference TRBV5-8 and TRBJ1-2, reads EAGVTQSPTHLIKTRGQQATLRCSPISGHTSVYWYQQALGLGLQFLLWYDEGEERNRGNFPPRFSGRQFPNYSSELNVNALELEDSALYLCASSPGQGYGYTFGSGTRLTVV.

The chain joins TRBV11-1 to TRBJ1-2; possible D gene TRBD1, 5 bases. The CDR3 covers 16 residues. Germline loops: CDR1 SGHAT, CDR2 FQDESV (reference sequence). The germline V and J ends were trimmed by 5 bases and 6 bases, with 22 bases remaining between them. CDR3 region: CASSQEQGMWADGYTF. The CDR3, as DNA: TGTGCCAGCAGCCAAGAGCAGGGTATGTGGGCCGATGGCTACACCTTC.

The rearrangement links TRBV10-3 to TRBJ1-5; the D is unclear. CDR3 size: 13 residues. The V gene lost 0 bases and the J gene lost 9 bases, with 9 bases spanning the gap. CDR1 and CDR2 (germline): ENHRY, SYGVKD. The CDR3 nucleotides are TGTGCCATCAGTGAGTCGGGAGGTATGCCCCAGCATTTT. It translates to CAISESGGMPQHF.

This clonotype has just a few counts. This chain joins TRBV7-2 and TRBJ2-1; TRBD2 matches 13 bases. V was clipped by 4 bases and J by 4 bases; unmatched bases: 1. This CDR3 is built from 15 residues. Germline lookup yields CDR1 SGHTA and CDR2 FQGNSA. The CDR3 bases are TGTGCCAGCAGCTCGACTAGCGGGAGGTACAATGAGCAGTTCTTC. It encodes CASSSTSGRYNEQFF.

This clonotype was detected ten times or more. The V call is TRBV24-1, the J call TRBJ1-2; unclear D gene. Germline CDR1 reads KGHDR; CDR2 reads SFDVKD. CDR3 size: 13 residues. V was shortened by 4 bases and J by 4 bases, with 9 bases between the two germline ends. The CDR3 region is CATSEWEFYGYTF. The CDR3, as DNA: TGTGCCACCAGTGAGTGGGAATTCTATGGCTACACCTTC.

In this sample, this clonotype turned up many times. The rearrangement joins TRBV5-1 to TRBJ1-1, with 7 bases lining up with TRBD1. Looked up from germline, CDR1 is SGHRS and CDR2 is YFSETQ. V lost 6 bases, J lost 3 bases, and 5 bases stayed unmatched. The CDR3 sequence is 13 residues long. CDR3 nucleotides: TGCGCCAGCAAACAGGGGCCCCACACTGAAGCTTTCTTT. This sequence encodes CASKQGPHTEAFF. The entire variable domain, with the rest obtained from reference TRBV5-1 and TRBJ1-1, is as follows: KAGVTQTPRYLIKTRGQQVTLSCSPISGHRSVSWYQQTPGQGLQFLFEYFSETQRNKGNFPGRFSGRQFSNSRSEMNVSTLELGDSALYLCASKQGPHTEAFFGQGTRLTVV.

In this sample, this clonotype turned up many times. CDR3 coding DNA: TGCGCCAGCAGCAGAGTATCGACGGGAAACCCTGAAGCTTTCTTT. Its translation: CASSRVSTGNPEAFF. This rearrangement joins TRBV5-1 to TRBJ1-1, with unresolved D. Germline V gene lookup returns CDR1 SGHRS and CDR2 YFSETQ. The ends were cut back, 4 bases at V and 6 bases at J, with 19 bases in the middle. CDR3 size: 15 residues.

This clonotype was detected a few times. This chain links TRBV3-1 with TRBJ1-1; D remains unclear. The germline CDR1 and CDR2 sequences are LGHDT and YNNKEL (reference sequence). With 4 bases removed from V and 0 bases from J, the gap between germline ends came to 15 bases. The CDR3 has 16 residues. The DNA for the CDR3 is TGTGCCAGCAGCCCGTGGGGAGACCCCATGAACACTGAAGCTTTCTTT. This gives the protein CASSPWGDPMNTEAFF.

In its sample, this clonotype was seen once. This sequence joins TRBV11-2 and TRBJ1-5; D is undetermined. Trimming shortened V by 5 bases and J by 14 bases, and 16 bases separated the two germline ends. The CDR3 consists of 12 residues. Germline lookup yields CDR1 SGHAT and CDR2 FQNNGV. The CDR3 DNA reads TGTGCCAGCAGCGAAACCGGAGAGTACGAGCATTTT. It codes for CASSETGEYEHF.

The CDR3 here is CASRGGTGEAFF. CDR3 DNA: TGTGCCAGCAGGGGGGGGACAGGTGAAGCTTTCTTT. The rearrangement uses TRBV6-1 and TRBJ1-1; the match to TRBD1 covers 8 bases. Germline trimming cut 6 bases from V and 7 bases from J; bases unmatched to any gene: 4. Germline V CDR1 and CDR2: MNHNS, SASEGT. This CDR3 has 12 residues.

This clonotype was seen many times. V is TRBV11-2 and J is TRBJ1-5, with 7 bases that match TRBD1. V lost 5 bases to trimming and J lost 3 bases; unmatched junction nucleotides: 4. Germline loops: CDR1 SGHAT, CDR2 FQNNGV. The CDR3 contains 14 residues. CDR3 nucleotide sequence: TGTGCCAGCAGCCTTGGGACAGACAATCAGCCCCAGCATTTT. This gives the protein CASSLGTDNQPQHF. The full variable domain, with the rest looked up from reference TRBV11-2 and TRBJ1-5, is EAGVAQSPRYKIIEKRQSVAFWCNPISGHATLYWYQQILGQGPKLLIQFQNNGVVDDSQLPKDRFSAERLKGVDSTLKIQPAKLEDSAVYLCASSLGTDNQPQHFGDGTRLSIL.

The J gene is TRBJ2-7, the V gene TRBV6-5, with 9 bases aligning to TRBD2. CDR3 length: 13 residues. V was pared by 5 bases and J by 9 bases, with 8 bases of the junction left unmatched. Germline V CDR1 and CDR2: MNHEY, SVGAGI. The CDR3 DNA is TGTGCCAGCAGTACCCCTAGCGGGACTGTGCAGTACTTC. Its translation is CASSTPSGTVQYF.

This clonotype was seen ten or more times. CDR3 DNA: TGTGCCAGCAGCTTGCGGTCCCACGAGGGGGAGACCCAGTACTTC. Its protein is CASSLRSHEGETQYF. The V call is TRBV5-5, the J call TRBJ2-5; D possibly matches TRBD1 or TRBD2 (5 bases each). V lost 1 base and J lost 5, with 15 bases in between. Germline CDR1 reads SGHKS; CDR2 reads YYEKEE (reference sequence). The CDR3 consists of 15 residues.

This clonotype was seen ten or more times. The V call is TRBV9, the J call TRBJ1-6; TRBD1 aligns across 7 bases. The germline gives CDR1 SGDLS, CDR2 YYNGEE. After removal of 0 bases from V and 9 bases from J, the junction contained 18 bases not matched to a gene. This CDR3 region has 19 residues. CDR3: CASSVDPSLLNRGGSPLHF. DNA for the CDR3: TGTGCCAGCAGCGTAGATCCATCATTACTGAACAGGGGCGGTTCACCCCTCCACTTT.

Ten or more counts support this clonotype. The rearrangement links TRBV5-1 to TRBJ1-3; D is unclear. Trimming took 1 base from V and 0 from J, leaving 14 bases between them. CDR1 is SGHRS and CDR2 is YFSETQ in the germline V gene. This CDR3 region has 17 residues. The CDR3 reads CASSLFSRSRSGNTIYF. In nucleotides, the CDR3 is TGCGCCAGCAGCTTGTTTTCCAGGTCACGCTCTGGAAACACCATATATTTT.

This clonotype was detected many times. The V call is TRBV7-9, the J call TRBJ1-2, with 8 bases matching TRBD1. Per the germline V gene, CDR1 is SEHNR and CDR2 is FQNEAQ (reference sequence). There are 16 residues in the CDR3. After removal of 1 base from V and 5 bases from J, the junction contained 9 bases not matched to a gene. This CDR3 is CASSLDLQGDDYGYTF. The DNA for the CDR3 is TGTGCCAGCAGCTTAGATCTACAGGGGGATGATTATGGCTACACCTTC.

Comment on this clonotype: At one of its ends the junction is not consistent with the germline gene, which may arise from a read error. The V and J genes are TRBV25-1 and TRBJ2-7; unclear D gene. The germline CDR1 and CDR2 sequences are MGHDK and SYGVNS. The length of the CDR3 is 16 residues. The CDR3 spells CASSEVGILSPYGQYF. The CDR3 DNA follows: TGTGCCAGCAGTGAAGTAGGTATTCTGTCCCCTTACGGGCAGTACTTC.

CDR3 protein: CAISSEQGGETQHF. In nucleotides, the CDR3 is TGTGCCATCAGTTCGGAACAGGGAGGAGAGACCCAGCATTTT. This chain joins TRBV10-3 and TRBJ1-5; D possibly corresponds to TRBD1 (6 bases). Germline V gene lookup returns CDR1 ENHRY and CDR2 SYGVKD. Trimming took 5 bases from V and 11 from J, leaving 19 bases between them. The CDR3 length is 14 residues.

The chain has TRBV18 and TRBJ1-5, with 9 bases aligning to TRBD1. Germline V CDR1 and CDR2: KGHSH, LQKENI. The CDR3 is 12 residues long. Trimming took 5 bases from V and 11 from J; bases not matched to a gene: 4. CDR3 sequence reads: CASSSDRGSQHF. CDR3 sequence (DNA): TGTGCCAGCTCATCGGACAGGGGATCCCAGCATTTT.

This clonotype was counted only a few times. This chain connects TRBV7-6 to TRBJ2-7, with D maybe TRBD1 (5 bases). V was trimmed by 8 bases and J by 9 bases, leaving 20 bases between them. This CDR3 region has 13 residues. The germline CDR1 and CDR2 sequences are SGHVS and FNYEAQ. CDR3 bases: TGTGCCAGCTCACCACCTGCCGCGCAGGGGCAGTACTTC. Translated: CASSPPAAQGQYF. Variable domain in full (rest from reference TRBV7-6 and TRBJ2-7): GAGVSQSPRYKVTKRGQDVALRCDPISGHVSLYWYRQALGQGPEFLTYFNYEAQQDKSGLPNDRFSAERPEGSISTLTIQRTEQRDSAMYRCASSPPAAQGQYFGPGTRLTVT.

This clonotype was counted only a few times. The chain couples TRBV7-9 to TRBJ2-5; TRBD1 matches 9 bases. The J segment lost 11 bases and the V segment lost 0 bases, leaving 10 bases of the junction unmatched. The length of the CDR3 is 15 residues. CDR1 and CDR2 (germline): SEHNR, FQNEAQ (reference sequence). The CDR3 is CASSLAGQGTDTQYF. The CDR3, as DNA: TGTGCCAGCAGCTTAGCGGGACAGGGTACAGATACGCAGTACTTC.